The rows below give T cell receptor beta chains drawn from one sample of a study of blood T cell repertoires in COVID-19. The method was immunoSEQ multiplex PCR; TCRdb's version includes in-frame clones alone and lacks a portion of them. Among over 90,000 clones listed, 90% were seen once. Sequencing was done on a sample of peripheral blood. The receptors originated from a man in his fifties or sixties with acute or convalescent COVID-19. CDR3s include the opening cysteine and the closing phenylalanine or tryptophan. The D gene is left open where the match is weak. Size tells how often a clone was seen (once, few, many) or the class of an expanded clone, and some rows leave it out.

clone_size	v_call	d_call	j_call	cdr3_nt	cdr3_aa
.	TRBV7-2	.	TRBJ2-5	TGTGCCAGCAGCAGAGGGGAGACCCAGTACTTC	CASSRGETQYF
.	TRBV5-1	.	TRBJ1-1	TGCGCCAGCAGCTTGGCCCTACAGGGGAACACTGAAGCTTTCTTT	CASSLALQGNTEAFF
.	TRBV6-5	.	TRBJ1-4	TGTGCCAGCAGTTACGAGGTTGGGGAAAAACTGTTTTTT	CASSYEVGEKLFF
.	TRBV7-9	.	TRBJ1-4	TGTGCCACCTCGTGGGGGGCTAATGAAAAACTGTTTTTT	CATSWGANEKLFF
.	TRBV18	TRBD2	TRBJ2-5	TGTGCCAGCTCACTCCGGACTAGCGCCCTCAAAGTGGGAGAGACCCAGTACTTC	CASSLRTSALKVGETQYF
.	TRBV27	TRBD1	TRBJ2-1	TGTGCCAGCAGTTTCGTATCCGGGACAGGGTTCAATGAGCAGTTCTTC	CASSFVSGTGFNEQFF
.	TRBV5-1	TRBD1	TRBJ1-1	TGCGCCAGCAGCTTTTTAACAGGGGGACAGGAGGAAGCTTTCTTT	CASSFLTGGQEEAFF
.	TRBV11-2	.	TRBJ1-2	TGTGCCAGCAGCTTAATAGACAGGCAGGGCTACACCTTC	CASSLIDRQGYTF
.	TRBV27	.	TRBJ2-7	TGTGCCAGCAGTTTACGGCAGGGACACGAGCAGCACTTC	CASSLRQGHEQHF
.	TRBV27	TRBD2	TRBJ2-7	TGTGCCAGCAGTTCCCCAGCGGGAGGGCTTCTCGAGCAGTACTTC	CASSSPAGGLLEQYF
.	TRBV5-1	TRBD1	TRBJ1-2	TGCGCCAGCAGCTTGGGGACAGGATCCTATGGCTACACCTTC	CASSLGTGSYGYTF
.	TRBV7-2	.	TRBJ1-3	TGTGCCAGCAGCCCCGGTGGGCCAACTGGAAACACCATATATTTT	CASSPGGPTGNTIYF
.	TRBV6-1	TRBD1	TRBJ1-5	TGTGCCAGCAGTGAGACAGGGAGCCAGCCCCAGCATTTT	CASSETGSQPQHF
.	TRBV29-1	.	TRBJ1-1	TGCAGCGTTGTGGCAGGGGCTTCTACTGAAGCTTTCTTT	CSVVAGASTEAFF
once	TRBV11-3	TRBD1	TRBJ2-1	TGTGCCAGCAGCATAATAGGACAGGGGGGATACAATGAGCAGTTCTTC	CASSIIGQGGYNEQFF
.	TRBV6-5	TRBD2	TRBJ2-7	TGTGCCAGCAGTTGGCGGACTAGCGGACCGCTATACGAGCAGTACTTC	CASSWRTSGPLYEQYF
.	TRBV3-1/TRBV3-2	.	TRBJ2-6	TGTGCCAGCAGCCAAGGGGGAGGCGCGGCTGGGGCCAACGTCCTGACTTTC	CASSQGGGAAGANVLTF
.	TRBV11-2	.	TRBJ2-2	TGTGCCAGCAGCTTAGATGGGACTTATTTCGGGGAGCTGTTTTTT	CASSLDGTYFGELFF
.	TRBV27	.	TRBJ1-2	TGTGCCAGCAGTCGATATAATCCAGGCACCAATCCTCAGGGAACTAACTATGGCTACACCTTC	CASSRYNPGTNPQGTNYGYTF
.	TRBV7-8	TRBD1	TRBJ2-7	TGTGCTACCACGAGCAGGACAGGGTCGGGCGAGCAGTACTTC	CATTSRTGSGEQYF
.	TRBV5-4	.	TRBJ1-1	TGTGCCAGCAGCTTGGATTGGGCGAACACTGAAGCTTTCTTT	CASSLDWANTEAFF
.	TRBV6-5	TRBD1	TRBJ2-7	TGTGCCAGCGGGACAGATGTGCGCGAGCAGTACTTC	CASGTDVREQYF
.	TRBV4-2	.	TRBJ2-7	TGTGCCAGCAGCCACACCATTCACCGGGACAAGGGACCCTACGAGCAGTACTTC	CASSHTIHRDKGPYEQYF
.	TRBV19	TRBD2	TRBJ2-1	TGTGCCAGTAGTTTTATAGCGGGCAAGAGCTCCTACAATGAGCAGTTCTTC	CASSFIAGKSSYNEQFF
.	TRBV5-1	.	TRBJ1-3	TGCGCCAGCAGAGGGGACTCTGGAAACACCATATATTTT	CASRGDSGNTIYF
.	TRBV7-9	TRBD1	TRBJ2-2	TGTGCCAGCAGCTTAGAAAGGGGACAGGGGAGATACACCGGGGAGCTGTTTTTT	CASSLERGQGRYTGELFF
.	TRBV10-3	TRBD1	TRBJ1-5	TGTGCCATCAGCGGACAGGACCATCAGCCCCAGCATTTT	CAISGQDHQPQHF
.	TRBV5-1	TRBD2	TRBJ2-4	TGCGCCAGCAGCGGGCCCGGCGGGGCGGGAGACATTCAGTACTTC	CASSGPGGAGDIQYF
.	TRBV18	TRBD1	TRBJ1-1	TGTGCCAGCTCACCCGACAGGGGGCCGGGAGGGTACGCTTTCTTT	CASSPDRGPGGYAFF
.	TRBV6-5	TRBD1	TRBJ2-7	TGTGCCAGCAGTTTTTGGGACAGGGCCTACGAGCAGTACTTC	CASSFWDRAYEQYF
once	TRBV6-4	.	TRBJ1-1	TGTGCCAGCAGTGACGATCGGGGGGATAAAGCTTTCTTT	CASSDDRGDKAFF
once	TRBV11-2	.	TRBJ2-1	TGTGCCAGCAGCTTAGAATCTTTCTCCTACAATGAGCAGTTCTTC	CASSLESFSYNEQFF
.	TRBV5-1	.	TRBJ1-1	TGCGCCAGCAGCTTGCAAGGACAGAACACTGAAGCTTTCTTT	CASSLQGQNTEAFF
once	TRBV5-1	TRBD2	TRBJ2-7	TGCGCCAGCAGAATTAGCGGGATATACGAGCAGTACTTC	CASRISGIYEQYF
.	TRBV9	.	TRBJ1-2	TGTGCCAGCAGCCCGGGGGGAAACTATGGCTACACCTTC	CASSPGGNYGYTF
.	TRBV9	TRBD1	TRBJ2-5	TGTGCCAGCAGCGCCGAGGGGGCCCTCAGTACGACCCAGTACTTC	CASSAEGALSTTQYF
.	TRBV12-3/TRBV12-4	.	TRBJ2-3	TGTGCCAGCAGCCCCGCAGATACGCAGTATTTT	CASSPADTQYF
.	TRBV19	TRBD2	TRBJ2-1	TGTGCCAGTAGTATAGAACGGGGAGGGAATGAGCAGTTCTTC	CASSIERGGNEQFF
once	TRBV11-3	TRBD2	TRBJ2-1	TGTGCCAGCAGCTTAGGCTCTCTCGGACTAGCGGGAGAAAATGAGCAGTTCTTC	CASSLGSLGLAGENEQFF